The entry below gives a single T cell receptor beta chain sequence along with its context. Its antigen is unknown. The method was immunoSEQ multiplex PCR; TCRdb's version includes in-frame clones alone and lacks a portion of them. The sample holds around 48,000 clones, about 93% seen once. V dropped 4 bases and J dropped 4 bases, with 11 bases sitting between them. CDR3 length: 13 residues. CDR1 SGDLS and CDR2 YYNGEE come from the germline V gene. The data belong to a study of early stage breast cancer tumors. Overall study: Around 10-fold was the mean read coverage per sample.

Study results and limitations: Compared with adjacent normal breast tissue, tumors showed around 2.7-fold greater T cell density and higher clonality. Commonly generated sequences made up most enriched TCRB sequences shared between patients. Chain pairing and CD4, CD8 or FOXP3 expression were not captured.

The source of this sequence is a person aged 65-85 years with breast cancer. Sequencing was done on a sample of blood. This chain uses TRBV9 with TRBJ1-1; maybe TRBD1 (5 bases). The CDR3: CASSFHGGTEAFF. The CDR3 DNA reads TGTGCCAGCAGCTTCCACGGGGGCACTGAAGCTTTCTTT.